This T cell receptor (beta chain) derives from a study of identical twins. Germline-derived CDR1 and CDR2 are MNHEY and SVGAGI. The CDR3 has 12 residues. V was trimmed by 2 bases and J by 8 bases, leaving 6 bases between them. Regarding the study as a whole: For cord blood, abundant beta clonotypes had fewer insertions, unlike memory repertoires, which showed none. Twins' excess sharing was less marked for out-of-frame beta sequences.

A note on this clonotype: Its antigen is currently unknown.

TCRdb passed the 5' RACE reads through MiXCR, listing each CDR3 protein once. The sample yields hundreds of thousands of distinct CDR3 sequences, more than 9% seen once. The data also belong to a second study, concerning yellow fever vaccine responses in identical twins.

The sequenced sample was CD8+ T cells sorted from blood. The source of this sequence is a woman between 18 and 29 years old in good health. The J gene is TRBJ1-4, the V gene TRBV6-5; D not resolved. CDR3 bases: TGTGCCAGCAGTTACCTTGGCGAAAAACTGTTTTTT. Translating it yields CASSYLGEKLFF.